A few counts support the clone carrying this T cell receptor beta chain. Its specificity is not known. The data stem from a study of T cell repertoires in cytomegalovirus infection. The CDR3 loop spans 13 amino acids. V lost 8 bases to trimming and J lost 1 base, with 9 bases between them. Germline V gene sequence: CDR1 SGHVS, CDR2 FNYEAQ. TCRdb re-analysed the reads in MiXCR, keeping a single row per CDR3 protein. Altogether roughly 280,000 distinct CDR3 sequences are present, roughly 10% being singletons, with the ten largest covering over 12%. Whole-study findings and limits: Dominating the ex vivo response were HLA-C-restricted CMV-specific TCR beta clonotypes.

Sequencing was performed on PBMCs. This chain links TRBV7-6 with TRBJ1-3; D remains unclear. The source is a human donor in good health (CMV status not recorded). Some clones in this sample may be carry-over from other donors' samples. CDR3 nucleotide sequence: TGTGCCAGCGGGCCTGGGTCTGGAAACACCATATATTTT. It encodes CASGPGSGNTIYF.